The following is a T cell receptor beta chain sequence with its context. Individuals drawn from some 25 US areas were about 18 to 90 years old. The sample is drawn from a study of blood T cell repertoires in COVID-19. Sequenced by immunoSEQ multiplex PCR; TCRdb stores in-frame clones only, minus some. Among 200,000 to 250,000 clones, more than 70% were seen once, and the ten largest hold around 1.9%. This CDR3 is built from 15 residues. V was clipped by 4 bases and J by 4 bases; unmatched bases: 9. The germline CDR1 and CDR2 sequences are LGHNA and YNFKEQ. The receptor's source is a woman in her forties or fifties who had recovered from COVID-19. The chain combines TRBV4-2 with TRBJ2-7, with TRBD2 identical over 8 bases. Material for sequencing was PBMCs or T cells enriched from blood (not recorded which). Here the CDR3 reads CASSPSAGVLYEQYF. The CDR3 coding sequence is TGTGCCAGCAGCCCGTCAGCGGGAGTGTTGTACGAGCAGTACTTC.